A selection of T cell receptor beta chains follows, all from one sample in a study of T cells after yellow fever vaccination. One entry per CDR3 protein results from TCRdb running MiXCR on the 5' RACE reads. The sample includes approximately 610,000 distinct CDR3 sequences, about a sixth of them seen just once. Sample: PBMCs, taken 5 days after the first yellow fever vaccination. These receptors were obtained from a man aged 18 to 29 who received the YFV17D yellow fever vaccine. The CDR3 runs from the conserved cysteine through the conserved F or W. The D gene is left open where the match is weak. Only part of the rows carry a size: once, few, many, or a class if the clone is expanded.

size: .; V: TRBV5-4; J: TRBJ2-3; length: 14; D: .; CDR3: CASTSIEDTDTQYF; DNA: TGTGCCAGCACCTCTATCGAGGACACAGATACGCAGTATTTT
size: once; V: TRBV4-2; J: TRBJ1-1; length: 13; D: .; CDR3: CASSQEGQGPTFF; DNA: TGTGCCAGCAGCCAAGAGGGGCAGGGCCCGACTTTCTTT
size: few; V: TRBV25-1; J: TRBJ2-5; length: 17; D: .; CDR3: CASSEYSFPGSQETQYF; DNA: TGTGCCAGCAGTGAATATAGCTTTCCAGGGTCACAAGAGACCCAGTACTTC
size: .; V: TRBV7-2; J: TRBJ2-5; length: 8; D: .; CDR3: CASSPPYF; DNA: TGTGCCAGCAGCCCACCCTACTTC
size: .; V: TRBV7-2; J: TRBJ2-2; length: 15; D: .; CDR3: CASSLLVLNTGELFF; DNA: TGTGCCAGCAGCTTACTAGTACTGAACACCGGGGAGCTGTTTTTT
size: few; V: TRBV20-1; J: TRBJ1-4; length: 14; D: .; CDR3: CSARGRAGNEKLFF; DNA: TGCAGTGCTAGGGGGAGGGCCGGAAATGAAAAACTGTTTTTT
size: .; V: TRBV7-6; J: TRBJ2-1; length: 14; D: .; CDR3: CASSLVPGFNEQFF; DNA: TGTGCCAGCAGCTTAGTTCCAGGTTTCAATGAGCAGTTCTTC
size: .; V: TRBV5-5; J: TRBJ1-5; length: 16; D: .; CDR3: CASSPGLWGQDQPQHF; DNA: TGTGCCAGCAGCCCCGGACTGTGGGGCCAGGATCAGCCCCAGCATTTT
size: .; V: TRBV7-9; J: TRBJ2-2; length: 15; D: TRBD2; CDR3: CASSETSSNTGELFF; DNA: TGTGCCAGCAGCGAGACTAGCAGTAACACCGGGGAGCTGTTTTTT
size: .; V: TRBV13; J: TRBJ2-3; length: 16; D: TRBD2; CDR3: CASSLGRGGSTDTQYF; DNA: TGTGCCAGCAGCTTAGGTCGGGGGGGCAGCACAGATACGCAGTATTTT
size: few; V: TRBV20-1; J: TRBJ2-3; length: 13; D: .; CDR3: CSARSGDPDTQYF; DNA: TGCAGTGCTAGAAGTGGGGACCCAGATACGCAGTATTTT
size: few; V: TRBV7-2; J: TRBJ2-4; length: 13; D: .; CDR3: CASSRGDRNIQYF; DNA: TGTGCCAGCAGCCGCGGGGACAGAAACATTCAGTACTTC
size: few; V: TRBV4-2; J: TRBJ2-5; length: 15; D: TRBD1; CDR3: CASSQDGTGTKTQYF; DNA: TGTGCCAGCAGCCAAGATGGGACAGGGACCAAGACCCAGTACTTC
size: few; V: TRBV3-1; J: TRBJ1-1; length: 16; D: .; CDR3: CASSQDGRGWNTEAFF; DNA: TGTGCCAGCAGCCAAGATGGTCGGGGTTGGAACACTGAAGCTTTCTTT
size: few; V: TRBV4-1; J: TRBJ1-2; length: 15; D: .; CDR3: CASSHLGVLNDGYTF; DNA: TGCGCCAGCAGCCACCTCGGGGTTCTAAACGATGGCTACACCTTC
size: few; V: TRBV14; J: TRBJ2-1; length: 15; D: .; CDR3: CASSHRRQANNEQFF; DNA: TGTGCCAGCAGCCACCGACGCCAGGCCAACAATGAGCAGTTCTTC
size: few; V: TRBV28; J: TRBJ2-5; length: 14; D: .; CDR3: CASSPGWSGETQYF; DNA: TGTGCCAGCAGTCCCGGGTGGTCCGGCGAGACCCAGTACTTC
size: .; V: TRBV4-1; J: TRBJ1-2; length: 14; D: TRBD1; CDR3: CASSQADRNYGYTF; DNA: TGCGCCAGCAGCCAGGCGGACAGGAACTATGGCTACACCTTC
size: .; V: TRBV5-1; J: TRBJ2-5; length: 14; D: .; CDR3: CASWSGGTGETQYF; DNA: TGCGCCAGCTGGAGCGGGGGGACAGGAGAGACCCAGTACTTC
size: many; V: TRBV7-9; J: TRBJ2-1; length: 11; D: .; CDR3: CASSLFNEQFF; DNA: TGTGCCAGCAGCCTATTCAATGAGCAGTTCTTC
size: .; V: TRBV12-3/TRBV12-4; J: TRBJ1-2; length: 11; D: .; CDR3: CASMQGHGYTF; DNA: TGTGCCAGCATGCAGGGGCATGGCTACACCTTC
size: few; V: TRBV3-1; J: TRBJ2-5; length: 15; D: .; CDR3: CASSQDPPPGGDQYF; DNA: TGTGCCAGCAGCCAAGATCCGCCCCCCGGTGGGGACCAGTACTTC
size: few; V: TRBV7-2; J: TRBJ2-5; length: 15; D: TRBD2; CDR3: CASSIPTSGVETQYF; DNA: TGTGCCAGCAGCATTCCGACTAGCGGGGTGGAGACCCAGTACTTC
size: .; V: TRBV27; J: TRBJ1-3; length: 15; D: .; CDR3: CASSLSAGRGNTIYF; DNA: TGTGCCAGCAGTTTATCGGCAGGGAGGGGAAACACCATATATTTT
size: few; V: TRBV7-2; J: TRBJ1-2; length: 11; D: .; CDR3: CASSLMGGYTF; DNA: TGTGCCAGCAGCTTAATGGGCGGCTACACCTTC
size: few; V: TRBV12-3/TRBV12-4; J: TRBJ2-3; length: 15; D: .; CDR3: CASSHSGGATDTQYF; DNA: TGTGCCAGCAGTCATTCGGGCGGGGCCACAGATACGCAGTATTTT
size: .; V: TRBV6-1; J: TRBJ1-5; length: 15; D: .; CDR3: CASSERQLVRGAQHF; DNA: TGTGCCAGCAGTGAGCGGCAGCTAGTGCGTGGAGCCCAGCATTTT
size: many; V: TRBV4-2; J: TRBJ1-1; length: 13; D: .; CDR3: CASSQEKNTEAFF; DNA: TGTGCCAGCAGCCAAGAAAAGAACACTGAAGCTTTCTTT
size: .; V: TRBV7-3; J: TRBJ1-1; length: 18; D: .; CDR3: CASSAIATGLGGNTEAFF; DNA: TGTGCCAGCAGCGCGATCGCCACAGGGTTGGGCGGGAACACTGAAGCTTTCTTT
size: .; V: TRBV23-1; J: TRBJ2-7; length: 17; D: TRBD1; CDR3: CAPFPGSGTGFDYEQYF; DNA: TGCGCCCCCTTTCCCGGGTCTGGGACAGGGTTTGACTACGAGCAGTACTTC
size: .; V: TRBV27; J: TRBJ2-5; length: 16; D: TRBD1; CDR3: CASSQKTGVPQETQYF; DNA: TGTGCCAGCAGTCAAAAGACAGGGGTTCCACAAGAGACCCAGTACTTC